The clone carrying this T cell receptor (beta chain) was counted a few times. Germline-derived CDR1 and CDR2 are LGHNA and YSLEER. The CDR3 is made up of 14 amino acids. The ends were cut back, 6 bases at V and 7 bases at J, with 13 bases in the middle. Unique molecular identifier tags were affixed to discrete cDNA molecules. MiXCR, run by TCRdb on the 5' RACE reads, gives a single entry per CDR3 protein. In the table there are fewer than 60,000 distinct CDR3 sequences, roughly 11% of which are singletons. This record belongs to a study of early T cells in non-severe SARS-CoV-2 infection. The sample was whole blood. This chain uses TRBV4-3 with TRBJ1-6, with D possibly being TRBD1 (5 bases). The receptor was isolated from an adult who was a healthcare worker with PCR-confirmed SARS-CoV-2 infection or an uninfected control (not recorded which). CDR3 protein: CASSTDSFNSPLHF. The CDR3 DNA reads as TGCGCCAGCAGTACAGACAGCTTCAATTCACCCCTCCACTTT.